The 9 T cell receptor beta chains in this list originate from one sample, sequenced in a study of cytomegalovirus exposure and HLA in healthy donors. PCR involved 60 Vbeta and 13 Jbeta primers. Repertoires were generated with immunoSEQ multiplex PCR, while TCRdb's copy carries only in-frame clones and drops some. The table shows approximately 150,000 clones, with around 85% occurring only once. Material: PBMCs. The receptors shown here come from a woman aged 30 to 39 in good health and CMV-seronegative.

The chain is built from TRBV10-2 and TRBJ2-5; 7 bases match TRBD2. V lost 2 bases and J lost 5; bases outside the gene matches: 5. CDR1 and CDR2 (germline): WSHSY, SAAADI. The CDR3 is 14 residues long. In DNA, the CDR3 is TGCGCCAGCAGTGAGGGCGGGGAGGGTGAGACCCAGTACTTC. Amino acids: CASSEGGEGETQYF.

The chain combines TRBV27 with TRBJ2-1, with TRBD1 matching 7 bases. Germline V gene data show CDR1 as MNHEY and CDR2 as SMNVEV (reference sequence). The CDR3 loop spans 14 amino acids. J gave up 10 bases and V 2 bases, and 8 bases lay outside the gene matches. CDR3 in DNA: TGTGCCAGCAGTTTAGTCCACCGAGGGGGCGAGCAGTTCTTC. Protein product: CASSLVHRGGEQFF.

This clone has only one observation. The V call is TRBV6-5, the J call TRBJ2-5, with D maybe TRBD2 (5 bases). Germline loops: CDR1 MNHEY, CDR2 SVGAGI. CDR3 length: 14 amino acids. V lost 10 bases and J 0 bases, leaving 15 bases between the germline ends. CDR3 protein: CATRKTGYQETQYF. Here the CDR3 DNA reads TGTGCCACCCGTAAGACGGGGTACCAAGAGACCCAGTACTTC.

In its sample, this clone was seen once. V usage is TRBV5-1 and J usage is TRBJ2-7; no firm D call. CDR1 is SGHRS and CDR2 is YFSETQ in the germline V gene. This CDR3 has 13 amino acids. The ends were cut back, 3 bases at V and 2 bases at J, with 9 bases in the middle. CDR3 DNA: TGCGCCAGCAGCTATGAGGTTACCTACGAGCAGTACTTC. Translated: CASSYEVTYEQYF. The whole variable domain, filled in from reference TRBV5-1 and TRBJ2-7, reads KAGVTQTPRYLIKTRGQQVTLSCSPISGHRSVSWYQQTPGQGLQFLFEYFSETQRNKGNFPGRFSGRQFSNSRSEMNVSTLELGDSALYLCASSYEVTYEQYFGPGTRLTVT.

The CDR3 DNA reads TGTGCCAGCAGTTTATTGCCCAGGAACACCGGGGAGCTGTTTTTT. Its protein is CASSLLPRNTGELFF. The chain links TRBV28 to TRBJ2-2; D is unclear. Germline V lookup: CDR1 MDHEN, CDR2 SYDVKM. CDR3 length equals 15 residues. V was trimmed by 1 base and J by 1 base, leaving 7 bases between them.

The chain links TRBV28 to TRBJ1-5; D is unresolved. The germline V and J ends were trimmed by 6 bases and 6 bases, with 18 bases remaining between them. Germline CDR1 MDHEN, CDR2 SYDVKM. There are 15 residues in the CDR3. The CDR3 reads CASSSPGDPGQPQHF. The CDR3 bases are TGTGCCAGCAGCTCCCCCGGGGATCCGGGTCAGCCCCAGCATTTT.

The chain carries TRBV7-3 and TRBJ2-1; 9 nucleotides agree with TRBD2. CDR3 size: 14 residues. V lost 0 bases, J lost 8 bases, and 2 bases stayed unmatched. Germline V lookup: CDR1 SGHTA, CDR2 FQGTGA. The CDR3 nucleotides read TGTGCCAGCAGCTTAACGGTAGCGGGAGATGAGCAGTTCTTC. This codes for CASSLTVAGDEQFF.

The DNA for the CDR3 is TGTGCCAGCAGTCAGGGGCGGGTCAATGAGCAGTTCTTC. This gives the protein CASSQGRVNEQFF. The chain joins TRBV27 to TRBJ2-1, with a possible D match to TRBD1 (6 bases). V was pared by 5 bases and J by 6 bases, with 11 bases between. CDR1 is MNHEY and CDR2 is SMNVEV in the germline V gene (reference sequence). CDR3 length: 13 amino acids.

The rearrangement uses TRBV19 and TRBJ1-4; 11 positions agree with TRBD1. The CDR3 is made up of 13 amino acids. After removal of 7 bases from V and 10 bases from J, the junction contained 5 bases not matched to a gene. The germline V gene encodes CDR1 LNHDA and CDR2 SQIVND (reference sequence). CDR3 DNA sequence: TGTGCCAGTATGCCGGGACAGGGGGGAAAACTGTTTTTT. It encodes CASMPGQGGKLFF.